The 9 T cell receptor beta chains below all came from one sample that was sequenced in a study of blood T cell repertoires in COVID-19. Only in-frame clones appear in the TCRdb table, and some are missing; sequencing was by immunoSEQ multiplex PCR. Of about 100,000 clones detected, around four fifths appear once; the ten largest clones hold 9.5% to 13%. Specimen: peripheral blood. These receptors came from a woman in her sixties or seventies with acute or convalescent COVID-19.

The V call is TRBV6-5, the J call TRBJ1-2; 8 bases are shared with TRBD1. The V and J ends lost 6 bases and 1 base, in that order; junction bases with no gene match: 7. The CDR3 is 15 amino acids. The germline V gene encodes CDR1 MNHEY and CDR2 SVGAGI. CDR3 bases: TGTGCCAGCAGGACGGGACAGGCAAATAACTATGGCTACACCTTC. This encodes CASRTGQANNYGYTF.

This rearrangement joins TRBV7-8 to TRBJ1-1; D perhaps matches TRBD1 (5 bases). V was clipped by 3 bases and J by 6 bases, with 17 bases between them. The CDR3 consists of 15 residues. CDR1 and CDR2 (germline): SGHVS, FQNEAQ. CDR3: CASSFVPGLWAEAFF. The CDR3, as DNA: TGTGCCAGCAGCTTTGTCCCAGGGCTGTGGGCTGAAGCTTTCTTT.

V usage is TRBV28 and J usage is TRBJ1-5; D is possibly TRBD1 (5 bases). The CDR3 is 16 residues long. From germline, CDR1 is MDHEN and CDR2 SYDVKM. Trimming cost V 3 bases and J 0 bases, with 12 bases left between them. The CDR3, as DNA: TGTGCCAGCAGTTTTACAGGCCTTTATAGCAATCAGCCCCAGCATTTT. It codes for CASSFTGLYSNQPQHF.

Only a few counts were recorded for this clone. J is TRBJ2-2 and V is TRBV7-2, with 12 bases identical to TRBD2. CDR3 length: 16 amino acids. Germline V gives CDR1 SGHTA, CDR2 FQGNSA. Trimming took 5 bases from V and 4 from J; bases not matched to a gene: 5. In DNA form, the CDR3 reads TGTGCCAGCAGCCCTAGCGGGGGGGCGGCCACCGGGGAGCTGTTTTTT. This translates into CASSPSGGAATGELFF.

This clone was seen only a few times. The chain joins TRBV19 to TRBJ2-1; 11 bases map to TRBD1. The CDR3 is made up of 13 amino acids. V lost 5 bases, J lost 7 bases, and 1 base stayed unmatched. CDR1 and CDR2 (germline): LNHDA, SQIVND (reference sequence). CDR3 amino acids: CASSWDRGNEQFF. CDR3 nucleotide sequence: TGTGCCAGTAGTTGGGACAGGGGGAATGAGCAGTTCTTC.

The V gene is TRBV14, the J gene TRBJ1-2; the match to TRBD1 covers 7 bases. V lost 4 bases, J lost 2 bases, and 1 base stayed unmatched. Germline V gene lookup returns CDR1 SGHDN and CDR2 FVKESK. The length of the CDR3 is 13 residues. The CDR3 spells CASSPTGNYGYTF. CDR3 in DNA: TGTGCCAGCAGCCCGACAGGGAACTATGGCTACACCTTC.

This chain connects TRBV12-3 or TRBV12-4 to TRBJ2-7; possibly TRBD1 for D (7 bases). V was shortened by 3 bases and J by 6 bases, with 9 bases between the two germline ends. The CDR3 totals 12 residues. CDR3: CASSFQGGEQYV. The DNA of the CDR3 is TGTGCCAGCAGTTTTCAGGGGGGCGAGCAGTACGTC.

This clone was observed once. This rearrangement joins TRBV10-3 to TRBJ1-5; TRBD1 might be the D (5 bases). The V gene's germline CDR1 is ENHRY and CDR2 SYGVKD. The ends were cut back, 2 bases at V and 5 bases at J, with 25 bases in the middle. The CDR3 is made up of 19 amino acids. The DNA of the CDR3 is TGTGCCATCAGTGAGATTGGCTCAGAAAACTTGGCGGGGGATCAGCCCCAGCATTTT. It translates to CAISEIGSENLAGDQPQHF.

This chain joins TRBV19 and TRBJ2-1; the D is unclear. The CDR3 loop spans 13 amino acids. Germline V gene sequence: CDR1 LNHDA, CDR2 SQIVND (reference sequence). V was cut by 4 bases and J by 9 bases, with 13 bases left in between. CDR3 region: CASSRPGEAEQFF. In DNA, the CDR3 is TGTGCCAGTAGTAGACCCGGAGAGGCTGAGCAGTTCTTC. Complete variable domain (other parts from reference TRBV19 and TRBJ2-1): DGGITQSPKYLFRKEGQNVTLSCEQNLNHDAMYWYRQDPGQGLRLIYYSQIVNDFQKGDIAEGYSVSREKKESFPLTVTSAQKNPTAFYLCASSRPGEAEQFFGPGTRLTVL.